This entry features one T cell receptor beta chain sequence. The clone's antigen remains unknown. It has no much larger one-base neighbor in the sample; base qualities were not kept. CDR1 and CDR2 are read off the germline V gene as MNHEY and SVGAGI. From cysteine to phenylalanine, the CDR3 is 15 amino acids long. CDR3 DNA only is kept here, 45 bases in frame from base 1. V is cut by 6 bases and J by 0 bases, and the space between the germline ends is 14 bases. TCRbeta CDR3 regions were amplified from genomic DNA using the immunoSEQ Assay, a bias-controlled multiplex PCR. Per the original workflow: Within the assay, amplification of reference gene primers was used to estimate how many nucleated cells each sample contained. To quantify the absolute abundance of each unique TCRbeta CDR3 rearrangement, sequence reads were collapsed and filtered. For each sample, productive Simpson clonality was calculated as the square root of Simpson's diversity index over productive rearrangements. What TCRdb holds here is the immuneACCESS table cut down to in-frame rearrangements. Part of the clones is not present; checked against another copy, under half of the missing clones reflect an unresolved V gene, and the others are unexplained. The V and J calls and clone size were taken over from that table, and D and trimming were inferred from the DNA. Counted in this sample were 150,000 to 200,000 clones; 85% to 95% of them appeared once. The ten largest make up 3.5% to 5% of the sample.

These data belong to a study of blood T cell repertoires in COVID-19 (dated by TCRdb to 2018 to 2020). In the study overall: Samples covering the acute and convalescent phases of COVID-19 were provided by collaborators in the United States, Italy and Spain. The material from the prospective study consisted of cDNA or gDNA derived from T cells, B-cell-depleted T cells, or PBMCs. The dataset comprised deeply sampled blood TCRbeta repertoires from subjects exposed to, actively infected with, or recovered from COVID-19. The repertoires were made available in a free public database intended to serve as a resource for research on the immune response to SARS-CoV-2. The samples were drawn from two sources: the first 160 participants of the ongoing ImmuneRACE study, and about 1,300 subjects contributed by 6 global collaborators. Sample metadata almost always included a de-identified subject ID, COVID-19 status, age in years and sex. Where available, HLA class I and class II types were taken from metadata supplied by the sample provider and were not determined by assay-based typing.

Collaborating institutions collected whole blood in K2EDTA tubes following their own protocols. Collaborator samples were shipped for TCRbeta analysis as frozen whole blood, isolated PBMCs, or DNA extracted from either sample type. What the authors observed across the whole study: Clinical and demographic metadata were provided uncurated, with the amount varying by source and participant.

The sequencing sample was made of peripheral blood. The receptor chain draws on TRBV6-5 and TRBJ1-2; tentative D gene TRBD1, with 6 bases matching. The source of this sequence is a woman in her 50s with acute or convalescent COVID-19. The CDR3 region reads CASSSDRPANYGYTF. The sequenced DNA is TGTGCCAGCAGCTCAGACAGGCCAGCTAACTATGGCTACACCTTC.